Listed below are T cell receptor beta chains from one sample, sequenced in a study of T cell responses to AZD1222 COVID-19 vaccine. Libraries were prepared by immunoSEQ multiplex PCR; TCRdb keeps only in-frame clonotypes and omits some of them. The sample holds 150,000 to 200,000 clones, 85% to 95% seen once. The sample in question was peripheral blood, obtained on day 0 of AZD1222 vaccination. Every receptor here comes from an adult in good health. The CDR3 runs from the conserved cysteine through the conserved F or W. A D gene is named only where the DNA matches it firmly. Some rows mark clone size as missing; the rest say once, few, many or name a class of expanded clone.

13	-	-	TRBV13	TRBJ1-6	CASSFKRNSPLHF	TGTGCCAGCAGCTTCAAGAGGAATTCACCCCTCCACTTT
12	-	-	TRBV25-1	TRBJ1-1	CASSDRDTEAFF	TGTGCCAGCAGTGACAGGGACACTGAAGCTTTCTTT
14	-	-	TRBV5-1	TRBJ1-6	CASKPEGENSPLHF	TGCGCCAGCAAACCGGAGGGGGAAAATTCACCCCTCCACTTT
13	-	-	TRBV5-1	TRBJ2-5	CASSSQGSETQYF	TGCGCCAGCAGCTCCCAGGGTTCCGAGACCCAGTACTTC
15	-	TRBD2	TRBV7-2	TRBJ2-5	CASNRGGGSSETQYF	TGTGCCAGCAATAGAGGCGGCGGGAGTAGCGAGACCCAGTACTTC
15	-	-	TRBV6-5	TRBJ2-2	CASRTLAEATGELFF	TGTGCCAGCAGGACGTTAGCGGAGGCCACCGGGGAGCTGTTTTTT
13	once	-	TRBV5-6	TRBJ2-3	CASSSGFTDTQYF	TGTGCCAGCAGCTCGGGGTTCACAGATACGCAGTATTTT
13	-	-	TRBV4-1	TRBJ2-7	CASSQDPLSEQYF	TGCGCCAGCAGCCAAGATCCCCTGAGCGAGCAGTACTTC
18	once	TRBD2	TRBV24-1	TRBJ2-2	CATSERTSGGRGTGELFF	TGTGCCACCAGTGAACGGACTAGCGGGGGTAGAGGGACCGGGGAGCTGTTTTTT
16	-	-	TRBV28	TRBJ1-1	CASSLIRGAMNTEAFF	TGTGCCAGCAGTTTAATACGGGGGGCCATGAACACTGAAGCTTTCTTT
13	-	-	TRBV10-1	TRBJ2-3	CASSEGYTDTQYF	TGCGCCAGCAGTGAGGGTTACACAGATACGCAGTATTTT
11	-	-	TRBV28	TRBJ2-4	CASSLSDIQYF	TGTGCCAGCAGTTTGAGTGACATTCAGTACTTC
13	-	-	TRBV13	TRBJ1-3	CASMFFSGNTIYF	TGTGCCAGCATGTTCTTCTCTGGAAACACCATATATTTT
17	-	TRBD1	TRBV19	TRBJ1-1	CASSIAFQGAGNTEAFF	TGTGCCAGTAGTATAGCATTTCAGGGGGCCGGTAACACTGAAGCTTTCTTT
14	-	-	TRBV4-3	TRBJ1-2	CASSQEHPNYGYTF	TGCGCCAGCAGCCAAGAACACCCTAACTATGGCTACACCTTC
15	-	-	TRBV18	TRBJ2-2	CASFPSRLNTGELFF	TGTGCCAGCTTCCCATCGCGGCTAAACACCGGGGAGCTGTTTTTT
15	-	TRBD1	TRBV4-1	TRBJ1-1	CASSQRTGKGTEAFF	TGCGCCAGCAGCCAAAGGACAGGGAAGGGCACTGAAGCTTTCTTT
14	-	-	TRBV3-1/TRBV3-2	TRBJ1-1	CASSHGHMNTEAFF	TGTGCCAGCAGCCATGGACATATGAACACTGAAGCTTTCTTT
15	-	TRBD2	TRBV2	TRBJ2-7	CASSPREGRLDEQYF	TGTGCCAGCAGCCCCCGGGAGGGGAGGCTAGACGAGCAGTACTTC
13	-	-	TRBV7-9	TRBJ2-5	CASSRSPQETQYF	TGTGCCAGCAGCAGGAGCCCCCAAGAGACCCAGTACTTC
10	-	-	TRBV29-1	TRBJ1-2	CSVEIYGYTF	TGCAGCGTTGAGATATATGGCTACACCTTC
13	-	-	TRBV18	TRBJ1-1	CASSQAKNTEAFF	TGTGCCAGCTCACAGGCGAAAAACACTGAAGCTTTCTTT
14	-	TRBD1	TRBV7-2	TRBJ1-1	CASKAGGGSTEAFF	TGTGCCAGCAAGGCAGGGGGGGGCTCCACTGAAGCTTTCTTT
15	-	-	TRBV7-9	TRBJ1-1	CASSSLDRKDGEAFF	TGTGCCAGCAGCTCCTTAGACAGGAAAGATGGTGAAGCTTTCTTT
13	-	TRBD2	TRBV19	TRBJ2-1	CASTRREGLRQFF	TGTGCCAGTACTAGGCGGGAGGGCCTTCGGCAGTTCTTC
13	-	TRBD1	TRBV29-1	TRBJ1-2	CSVPRTGGDGYTF	TGCAGCGTTCCAAGGACAGGGGGCGATGGCTACACCTTC
12	-	-	TRBV5-4	TRBJ1-1	CASTSERMEAFF	TGTGCCAGCACCTCGGAACGGATGGAAGCTTTCTTT
16	-	-	TRBV7-9	TRBJ2-7	CASSSTDRDGSYEQYF	TGTGCCAGCAGCTCGACGGACCGGGACGGGTCCTACGAGCAGTACTTC
16	-	TRBD2	TRBV30	TRBJ2-3	CAWSRLAGGITDTQYF	TGTGCCTGGAGTCGTCTAGCGGGGGGTATCACAGATACGCAGTATTTT
15	-	-	TRBV30	TRBJ1-2	CAWSVTRLEAYGYTF	TGTGCCTGGAGCGTTACGCGGCTCGAAGCCTATGGCTACACCTTC
12	-	-	TRBV6-5	TRBJ1-1	CASRGIYEEAFF	TGTGCCAGCAGGGGGATCTACGAAGAAGCTTTCTTT
16	-	-	TRBV5-4	TRBJ1-2	CASSFPSARGNYGYTF	TGTGCCAGCAGCTTTCCCTCGGCCAGGGGAAACTATGGCTACACCTTC
16	-	TRBD1	TRBV29-1	TRBJ1-1	CSARSGTGGPKTEAFF	TGCAGCGCCAGATCCGGGACAGGGGGCCCTAAGACTGAAGCTTTCTTT
14	-	-	TRBV19	TRBJ1-1	CASRASAGNTEAFF	TGTGCCAGTAGGGCCAGTGCAGGGAACACTGAAGCTTTCTTT
16	few	TRBD1	TRBV14	TRBJ1-2	CASSPRDRGPNYGYTF	TGTGCCAGCAGCCCCAGAGACAGGGGACCTAACTATGGCTACACCTTC
16	-	-	TRBV4-1	TRBJ1-6	CASSPHPGYYNSPLHF	TGCGCCAGCAGCCCGCATCCGGGTTATTATAATTCACCCCTCCACTTT
13	-	-	TRBV30	TRBJ1-2	CAWSVKGVGGYTF	TGTGCCTGGAGTGTTAAAGGGGTCGGAGGCTACACCTTC
15	-	TRBD1	TRBV9	TRBJ1-4	CASSGRDRGNEKLFF	TGTGCCAGCAGCGGCCGGGACAGGGGCAATGAAAAACTGTTTTTT
14	once	TRBD1	TRBV5-4	TRBJ1-4	CASTLQGVGEKLFF	TGTGCCAGCACCTTACAGGGGGTAGGCGAAAAACTGTTTTTT